The entry below gives a single TCR beta chain sequence along with its context. What it recognizes is unknown. This record belongs to a study of T cell responses to AZD1222 COVID-19 vaccine. The CDR3 loop spans 16 amino acids. Germline V gene data show CDR1 as SGHAT and CDR2 as FQNNGV. V gave up 5 bases and J gave up 4 bases, with 19 bases separating them. The data were produced by immunoSEQ multiplex PCR, yet TCRdb's version contains in-frame clones alone and is incomplete. Of about 210,000 clones in the sample, about 94% were seen once. Study results and limitations: Epitopes outside B.1.351 and B.1.1.7 mutated regions reportedly drew nearly half of spike TCRs.

The source of this sequence is an adult who received the MenACWY meningococcal vaccine as a control. This sequence joins TRBV11-2 and TRBJ2-3; weak D call: TRBD1 (5 bases). This specimen was peripheral blood, taken 28 days after the second dose of the MenACWY control vaccine. The CDR3 loop is CASSTRTGHSADTQYF. The DNA of the CDR3 is TGTGCCAGCAGCACCCGTACAGGTCATTCGGCAGATACGCAGTATTTT. Supplemented by reference TRBV11-2 and TRBJ2-3, the full variable domain reads EAGVAQSPRYKIIEKRQSVAFWCNPISGHATLYWYQQILGQGPKLLIQFQNNGVVDDSQLPKDRFSAERLKGVDSTLKIQPAKLEDSAVYLCASSTRTGHSADTQYFGPGTRLTVL.